This T cell receptor (beta chain) was sequenced in a study of a mutant IDH1 vaccine in newly diagnosed glioma. About the research overall: Either 4-6 weeks after radiotherapy alone or alongside temozolomide, vaccination was begun. Scheduled at week 35, visit V12 preceded visit V13, held at week 47.

Repertoires were generated with immunoSEQ multiplex PCR, while TCRdb's copy carries only in-frame clones and drops some. The profile shows 20,000 to 30,000 clones, about 80% of them singletons. The CDR3 totals 14 residues. The germline CDR1 and CDR2 sequences are MNHEY and SVGAGI. The ends were cut back, 6 bases at V and 5 bases at J, with 16 bases in the middle. About this clone itself: What it binds is unknown.

Time point noted: week 47, end of study. Topical imiquimod was applied with each vaccine dose, which held 300 ug of mutant IDH1 20-mer peptide. This specimen was PBMCs, taken from a glioma patient whose treatment included an IDH1 peptide vaccine. This chain uses TRBV6-5 with TRBJ1-2; no reliable D call. This clonotype originated in a man aged 40-55 years with glioma. Some clones in this sample may be carry-over from other donors' samples. The CDR3 DNA sequence: TGTGCCAGCAGATCCTCGATCGTCTCGTATGGCTACACCTTC. The encoded protein is CASRSSIVSYGYTF.